This T cell receptor (beta chain) was sequenced during a study of blood T cells in healthy people across ages. Points from the study as a whole: No one knew whether donors had CMV, which possibly confounded expanded clonotype changes.

The germline CDR1 and CDR2 sequences are SGHTA and FQGNSA. The germline V and J ends were trimmed by 5 bases and 2 bases, with 23 bases remaining between them. The CDR3 runs 18 residues. Turning to this clonotype: Its antigen is currently unknown.

A second PCR, run for about 7 to 11 cycles, used a sample-barcoded 5' primer plus a J-beta primer mix. Each CDR3 protein is one row after TCRdb ran MiXCR on the 5' RACE reads. The sample shows hundreds of thousands of distinct CDR3 sequences, about 61% of them seen only once. The J gene is TRBJ2-3, the V gene TRBV7-2; perhaps TRBD2 as D (6 bases). The sequence was collected from a man in his forties in good health. Input material: blood. CDR3 sequence: CASSPPSIISGNTDTQYF. The CDR3 DNA is TGTGCCAGCAGCCCACCCTCGATCATTAGCGGAAACACAGATACGCAGTATTTT.